A selection of T cell receptor beta chains follows, all from one sample in a study of blood T cell repertoires in COVID-19. The protocol was immunoSEQ multiplex PCR, while the TCRdb copy is restricted to in-frame clones and leaves out a portion. The sample has under 400,000 clones, around 91% seen once. The sample taken for sequencing was peripheral blood. The receptors shown here come from a man aged 18 to 29 with active or convalescent COVID-19. Each CDR3 is given with its conserved first and last residue. Only some rows state a clone size, as once, few, many or a class for expanded clones.

>TRBV29-1|-|TRBJ2-7
CSVASSGGGIPYEQYF
>TRBV7-8|-|TRBJ1-6
CASSLDVRGNSPLHF
>TRBV24-1|-|TRBJ1-5
CATSGVGTSQPQHF
>TRBV3-1/TRBV3-2|-|TRBJ2-7
CASSQEGQSYF
>TRBV5-1|-|TRBJ2-4
CASSLAPGHPNVLYF
>TRBV27|-|TRBJ2-1
CASGGDVYNEQFF
>TRBV29-1|-|TRBJ1-2
CSVEHTFNYGYTF
>TRBV9|-|TRBJ1-2
CASSVDGSYGYTF
>TRBV7-9|-|TRBJ1-1
CASSLGQGARTEAFF
>TRBV4-2|-|TRBJ1-1
CASSLPEGETEAFF
>TRBV3-1/TRBV3-2|once|TRBJ2-7
CASSQEGGSLRNEQYF
>TRBV14|-|TRBJ1-1
CASSQDSGFTEAFF
>TRBV3-1/TRBV3-2|few|TRBJ1-1
CASSQDDVPRDRGTTEAFF
>TRBV2|-|TRBJ1-5
CASSAGSSNQPQHF
>TRBV29-1|-|TRBJ2-6
CSVDRVDSGANVLTF
>TRBV4-1|once|TRBJ2-5
CASSSTSGGYQETQYF
>TRBV3-1/TRBV3-2|-|TRBJ1-1
CASSQEAGQGLGAEAFF
>TRBV28|-|TRBJ1-5
CASSSDRVEQPQHF
>TRBV2|once|TRBJ1-2
CATRQGVSGYTF
>TRBV6-5|-|TRBJ1-2
CASRLTGEGGYTF
>TRBV5-8|-|TRBJ1-6
CASSAGVFTGSSYNSPLHF
>TRBV28|-|TRBJ1-1
CASSRGTEAFF
>TRBV29-1|once|TRBJ2-5
CSAGRGGETQYF
>TRBV7-9|-|TRBJ2-5
CASSFLAGGLETQYF
>TRBV9|-|TRBJ2-3
CASNNPGETDTQYF
>TRBV5-1|-|TRBJ1-6
CASSLTGTGGYNSPLHF
>TRBV14|-|TRBJ2-7
CASSQAGRSSYEQYF
>TRBV5-1|-|TRBJ2-7
CASSLDLRDEQYF
>TRBV27|-|TRBJ2-1
CASRRSLAANNEQFF
>TRBV7-2|once|TRBJ1-1
CASSPRWTGTDREAFF
>TRBV27|-|TRBJ1-1
CASSTRGATGPTEAFF
>TRBV28|-|TRBJ1-1
CASSSIVPGKTEAFF
>TRBV15|few|TRBJ2-2
CATSIEAGASTGELFF
>TRBV6-5|-|TRBJ2-7
CASSYGGQGKYEQYF
>TRBV3-1/TRBV3-2|-|TRBJ2-7
CASSLRRGYEQYF
>TRBV2|-|TRBJ2-7
CASTGQGYYEQYF
>TRBV11-2|-|TRBJ2-5
CASSSTVLQTQYF
>TRBV6-6|-|TRBJ1-2
CASSYPPTSTYGYTF
>TRBV21-1|-|TRBJ1-1
CASSGWGPDGTEAFF
>TRBV25-1|-|TRBJ2-7
CAGQGRARESYEQYF
>TRBV19|-|TRBJ1-1
CASMGVGTENTEAFF
>TRBV28|-|TRBJ1-5
CASSFAGGTNQPQHF
>TRBV10-3|-|TRBJ1-5
CATKPGVSQPQHF
>TRBV5-1|-|TRBJ2-7
CASSSGDRGEQYF
>TRBV13|-|TRBJ1-2
CASTSLGTGRDGYTF
>TRBV4-3|once|TRBJ2-1
CASSQDRLLYNEQFF
>TRBV9|-|TRBJ1-2
CASSGDSWGYYGYTF
>TRBV19|-|TRBJ2-1
CASSMSGTGPRNEQFF
>TRBV18|-|TRBJ2-2
CASSRQGPNTGELFF
>TRBV15|-|TRBJ1-5
CATSKGQNQPQHF
>TRBV7-2|few|TRBJ1-1
CASSSYRQGRTEAFF
>TRBV18|-|TRBJ1-6
CASSPSTGGSPLHF
>TRBV10-3|-|TRBJ2-7
CAIRNRDKRDEQYF
>TRBV9|-|TRBJ1-2
CASSSSSNGYTF
>TRBV30|-|TRBJ2-2
CAWRGLTRNTGELFF
>TRBV5-1|-|TRBJ1-2
CASSLEPRVNYGYTF
>TRBV24-1|-|TRBJ2-4
CATTSEKNIQYF
>TRBV5-6|once|TRBJ2-7
CASSPGLGSYEQYF
>TRBV2|-|TRBJ2-7
CASSENRDRGYEQYF